The source of this T cell receptor beta chain is a study of blood T cell repertoires in COVID-19. This CDR3 contains 14 residues. Trimming removed 2 bases at V and 4 bases at J, with 11 bases between. Germline CDR1 is MNHEY and CDR2 is SMNVEV (reference sequence). The assay was immunoSEQ multiplex PCR, and TCRdb's table has in-frame clones only and misses some. This sample yields about 160,000 clones, of which 80% to 90% are seen a single time; more than 0.85% belongs to the top ten. Source material: peripheral blood. The chain uses TRBV27 and TRBJ1-1; unclear D gene. This clonotype originated in a man aged 40-49 years with acute or convalescent COVID-19. In DNA form, the CDR3 reads TGTGCCAGCAGTTTAGGCAGCGGACCCACTGAAGCTTTCTTT. Its protein product is CASSLGSGPTEAFF.